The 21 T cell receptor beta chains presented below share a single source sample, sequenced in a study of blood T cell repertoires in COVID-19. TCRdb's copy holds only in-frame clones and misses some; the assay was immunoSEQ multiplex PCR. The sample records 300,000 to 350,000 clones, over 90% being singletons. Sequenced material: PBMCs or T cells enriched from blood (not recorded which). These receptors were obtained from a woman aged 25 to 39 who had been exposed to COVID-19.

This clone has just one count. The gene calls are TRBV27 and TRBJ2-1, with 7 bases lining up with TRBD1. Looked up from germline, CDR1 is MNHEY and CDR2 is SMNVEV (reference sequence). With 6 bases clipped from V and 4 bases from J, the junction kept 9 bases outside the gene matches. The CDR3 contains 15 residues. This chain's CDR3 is CASRYTGESYNEQFF. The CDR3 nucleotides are TGTGCCAGCAGATACACAGGGGAATCGTACAATGAGCAGTTCTTC.

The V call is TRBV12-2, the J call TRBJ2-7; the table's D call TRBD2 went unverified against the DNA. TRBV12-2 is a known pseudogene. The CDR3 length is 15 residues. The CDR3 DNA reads TGTGCAAGTCGCTTAGTGGTGGTAGAGCCCTACGAGCAGTACTTC. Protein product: CASRLVVVEPYEQYF.

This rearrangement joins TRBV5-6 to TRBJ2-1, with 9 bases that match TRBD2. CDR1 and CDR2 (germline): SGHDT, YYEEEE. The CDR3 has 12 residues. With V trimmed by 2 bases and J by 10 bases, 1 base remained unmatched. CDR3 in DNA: TGTGCCAGCAGCTTTCTAGCGGGGGAGCAGTTCTTC. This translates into CASSFLAGEQFF.

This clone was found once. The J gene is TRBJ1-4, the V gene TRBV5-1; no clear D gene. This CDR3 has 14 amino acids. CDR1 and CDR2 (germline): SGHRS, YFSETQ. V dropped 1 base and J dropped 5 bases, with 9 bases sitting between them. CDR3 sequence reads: CASSLRPSNEKLFF. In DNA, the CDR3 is TGCGCCAGCAGCTTGCGGCCTAGCAATGAAAAACTGTTTTTT. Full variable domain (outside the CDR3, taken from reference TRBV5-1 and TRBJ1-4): KAGVTQTPRYLIKTRGQQVTLSCSPISGHRSVSWYQQTPGQGLQFLFEYFSETQRNKGNFPGRFSGRQFSNSRSEMNVSTLELGDSALYLCASSLRPSNEKLFFGSGTQLSVL.

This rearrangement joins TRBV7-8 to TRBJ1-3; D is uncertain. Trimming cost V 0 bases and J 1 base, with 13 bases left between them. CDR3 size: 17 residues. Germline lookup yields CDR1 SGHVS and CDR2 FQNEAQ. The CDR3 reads CASSLARRGWSGNTIYF. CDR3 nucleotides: TGTGCCAGCAGCTTAGCGAGGAGAGGGTGGTCTGGAAACACCATATATTTT.

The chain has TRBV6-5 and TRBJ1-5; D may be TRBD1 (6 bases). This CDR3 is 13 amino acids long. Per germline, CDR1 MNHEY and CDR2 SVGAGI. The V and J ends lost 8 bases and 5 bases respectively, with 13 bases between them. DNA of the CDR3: TGTGCCAGCGGGGGCCGAGGGTATCAGCCCCAGCATTTT. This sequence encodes CASGGRGYQPQHF.

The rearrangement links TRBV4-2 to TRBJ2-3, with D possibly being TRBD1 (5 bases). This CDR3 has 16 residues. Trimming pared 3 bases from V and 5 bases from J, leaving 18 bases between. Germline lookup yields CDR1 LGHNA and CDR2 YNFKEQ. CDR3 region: CASSQVGWGRGDTQYF. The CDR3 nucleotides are TGTGCCAGCAGCCAGGTGGGATGGGGCCGTGGAGATACGCAGTATTTT.

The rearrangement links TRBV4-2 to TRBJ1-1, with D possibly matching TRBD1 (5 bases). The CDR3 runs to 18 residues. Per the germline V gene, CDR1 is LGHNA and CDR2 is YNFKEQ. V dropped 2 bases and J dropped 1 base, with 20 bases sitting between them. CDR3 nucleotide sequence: TGTGCCAGCAGCCAAAACCCCCAGGCCTCAGGGCGGAACACTGAAGCTTTCTTT. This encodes CASSQNPQASGRNTEAFF.

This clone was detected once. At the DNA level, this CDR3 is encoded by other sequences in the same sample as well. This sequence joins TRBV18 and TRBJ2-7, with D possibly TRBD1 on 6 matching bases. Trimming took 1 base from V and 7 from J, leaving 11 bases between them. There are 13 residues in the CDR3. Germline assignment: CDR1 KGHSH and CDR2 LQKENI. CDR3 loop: CASSPRDRGEQYF. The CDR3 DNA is TGTGCCAGCTCACCACGTGATAGGGGGGAGCAGTACTTC.

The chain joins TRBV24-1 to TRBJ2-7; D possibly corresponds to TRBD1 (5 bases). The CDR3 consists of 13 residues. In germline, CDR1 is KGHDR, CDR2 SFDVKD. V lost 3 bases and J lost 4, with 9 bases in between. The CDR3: CATSDAQGYEQYF. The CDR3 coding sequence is TGTGCCACCAGTGATGCGCAGGGATACGAGCAGTACTTC.

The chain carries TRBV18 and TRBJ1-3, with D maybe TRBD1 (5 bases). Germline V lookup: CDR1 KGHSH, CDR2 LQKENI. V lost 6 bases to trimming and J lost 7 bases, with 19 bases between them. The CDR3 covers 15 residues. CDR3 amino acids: CASSLSPAGPNTIYF. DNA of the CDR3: TGTGCCAGCTCCCTTAGCCCGGCAGGGCCGAACACCATATATTTT. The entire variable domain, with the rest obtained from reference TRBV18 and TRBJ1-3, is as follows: NAGVMQNPRHLVRRRGQEARLRCSPMKGHSHVYWYRQLPEEGLKFMVYLQKENIIDESGMPKERFSAEFPKEGPSILRIQQVVRGDSAAYFCASSLSPAGPNTIYFGEGSWLTVV.

The CDR3 nucleotides are TGTGCCAGCAGCCCTCGGACACACTACGAGCAGTACTTC. Encoded protein: CASSPRTHYEQYF. V gene TRBV7-9 combines with J gene TRBJ2-7, with a possible D match to TRBD1 (5 bases). CDR1 and CDR2 from the germline V gene are SEHNR and FQNEAQ (reference sequence). The V end lost 5 bases, the J end lost 3 bases, and 11 bases lay between the germline ends. CDR3 size: 13 residues.

This chain's CDR3 is CASRSSGLAGDEQFF. As DNA, the CDR3 is TGTGCCAGCAGGTCGTCGGGACTAGCGGGGGATGAGCAGTTCTTC. The chain uses TRBV2 and TRBJ2-1, with TRBD2 matching over 14 bases. The germline V gene encodes CDR1 SNHLY and CDR2 FYNNEI. V shed 6 bases, J shed 8 bases, and the junction held 6 bases outside the gene matches. The CDR3 has 15 residues.

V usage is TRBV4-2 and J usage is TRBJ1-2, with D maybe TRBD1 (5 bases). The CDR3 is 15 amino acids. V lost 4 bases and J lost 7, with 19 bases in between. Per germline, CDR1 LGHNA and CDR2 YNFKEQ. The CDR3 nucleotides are TGTGCCAGCAGCCGGCCTGCGGGGGGGGAGGGTGGCTACACCTTC. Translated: CASSRPAGGEGGYTF.

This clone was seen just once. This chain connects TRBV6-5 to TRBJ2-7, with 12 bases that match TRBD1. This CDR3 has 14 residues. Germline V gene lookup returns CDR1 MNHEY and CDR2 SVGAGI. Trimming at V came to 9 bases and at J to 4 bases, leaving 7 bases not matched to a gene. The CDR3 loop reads CASRDRGRQYEQYF. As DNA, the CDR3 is TGTGCCAGTCGGGACAGGGGGCGCCAGTACGAGCAGTACTTC.

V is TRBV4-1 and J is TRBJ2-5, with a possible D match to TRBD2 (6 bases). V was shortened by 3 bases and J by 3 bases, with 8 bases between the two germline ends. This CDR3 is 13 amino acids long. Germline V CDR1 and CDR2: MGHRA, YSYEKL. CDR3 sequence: CASSQGLKETQYF. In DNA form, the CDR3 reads TGCGCCAGCAGCCAGGGACTGAAAGAGACCCAGTACTTC.

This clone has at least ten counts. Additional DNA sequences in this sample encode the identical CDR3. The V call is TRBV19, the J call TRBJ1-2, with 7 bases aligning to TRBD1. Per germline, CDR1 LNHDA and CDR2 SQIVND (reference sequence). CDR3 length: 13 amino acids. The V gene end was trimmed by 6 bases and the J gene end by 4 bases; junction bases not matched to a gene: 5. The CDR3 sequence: CASRGQSSYGYTF. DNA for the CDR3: TGTGCCAGTAGGGGACAGTCTTCCTATGGCTACACCTTC.

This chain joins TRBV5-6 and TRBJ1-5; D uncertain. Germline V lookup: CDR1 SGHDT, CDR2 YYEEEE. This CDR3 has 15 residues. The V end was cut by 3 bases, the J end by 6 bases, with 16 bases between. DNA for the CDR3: TGTGCCAGCAGCTCCCTGGGAGGGCGGGGTCAGCCCCAGCATTTT. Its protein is CASSSLGGRGQPQHF.

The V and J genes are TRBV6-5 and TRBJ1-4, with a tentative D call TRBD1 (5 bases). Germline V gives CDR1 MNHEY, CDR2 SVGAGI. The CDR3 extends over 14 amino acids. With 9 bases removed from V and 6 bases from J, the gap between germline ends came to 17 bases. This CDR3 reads CASPFGGEYEKLFF. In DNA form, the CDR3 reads TGTGCCAGTCCCTTTGGGGGGGAATATGAAAAACTGTTTTTT.

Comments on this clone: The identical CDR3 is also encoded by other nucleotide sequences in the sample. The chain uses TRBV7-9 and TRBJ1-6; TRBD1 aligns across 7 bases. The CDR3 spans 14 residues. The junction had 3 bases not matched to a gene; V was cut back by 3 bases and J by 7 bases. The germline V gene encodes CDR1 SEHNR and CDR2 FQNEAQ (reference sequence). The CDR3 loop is CASSLDRYNSPLHF. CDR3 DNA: TGTGCCAGCAGCTTGGACAGGTACAATTCACCCCTCCACTTT.

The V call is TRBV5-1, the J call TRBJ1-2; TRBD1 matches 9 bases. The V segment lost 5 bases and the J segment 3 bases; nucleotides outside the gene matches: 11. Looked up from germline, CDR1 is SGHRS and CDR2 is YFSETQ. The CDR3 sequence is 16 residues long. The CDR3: CASRMVYRGPHYGYTF. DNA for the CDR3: TGCGCCAGCAGAATGGTGTACAGGGGGCCACACTATGGCTACACCTTC.